A selection of T cell receptor beta chains follows, all from one sample in a study of cytomegalovirus exposure and HLA in healthy donors. Clones were read by immunoSEQ multiplex PCR, and TCRdb kept only the in-frame ones, dropping some. The sample yields roughly 150,000 clones, roughly 70% seen once. The sample comprised PBMCs. Every receptor here comes from a man aged 25-40 years in good health and CMV-seropositive. The CDR3 runs from the conserved cysteine through the conserved F or W. D genes are given only for firm matches. Some rows have no size entry. The others give once, few or many, or a class for an expanded clone.

j_call | v_call | clone_size | d_call | cdr3_aa | cdr3_nt
TRBJ1-4 | TRBV29-1 | - | - | CSVEGGGPPNEKLFF | TGCAGCGTTGAAGGGGGGGGACCCCCGAATGAAAAACTGTTTTTT
TRBJ1-1 | TRBV19 | - | - | CASSEGTRGFTEAFF | TGTGCCAGTAGTGAGGGGACTAGGGGGTTCACTGAAGCTTTCTTT
TRBJ1-5 | TRBV5-6 | - | - | CASSLWQTPNSNQPQHF | TGTGCCAGCAGCTTGTGGCAGACTCCTAATAGCAATCAGCCCCAGCATTTT
TRBJ1-1 | TRBV7-9 | few | - | CASSRLYEAFF | TGTGCCAGCAGCCGCCTCTATGAAGCTTTCTTT
TRBJ1-4 | TRBV18 | - | - | CASSSRQLSNEKLFF | TGTGCCAGCTCATCGCGACAGCTAAGTAATGAAAAACTGTTTTTT
TRBJ2-6 | TRBV5-1 | - | - | CASSLINREFSGANVLTF | TGCGCCAGCAGCTTGATCAACAGGGAATTCTCTGGGGCCAACGTCCTGACTTTC
TRBJ2-1 | TRBV19 | - | - | CASSTRGLSEQFF | TGTGCCAGTAGTACCCGTGGACTGTCCGAGCAGTTCTTC
TRBJ2-2 | TRBV4-1 | once | TRBD1 | CASSLLTGAATGELFF | TGCGCCAGCAGCCTCTTGACAGGGGCGGCCACCGGGGAGCTGTTTTTT
TRBJ2-5 | TRBV28 | - | TRBD1 | CASSFGTGREQYF | TGTGCCAGCAGTTTTGGGACAGGGAGAGAGCAGTACTTC
TRBJ2-7 | TRBV11-2 | - | TRBD1 | CASSFRGTGGYEQYF | TGTGCCAGCAGCTTTAGAGGGACAGGGGGCTACGAGCAGTACTTC
TRBJ2-3 | TRBV11-2 | - | TRBD1 | CASSLDRGTQYF | TGTGCCAGCAGCTTAGACAGGGGGACGCAGTATTTT
TRBJ2-4 | TRBV7-9 | - | - | CASSLAGRSGKNIQYF | TGTGCCAGCAGCTTAGCGGGCAGGAGCGGCAAAAACATTCAGTACTTC
TRBJ1-5 | TRBV28 | - | - | CASSSKRGYSNQPQHF | TGTGCCAGCAGTTCCAAACGGGGATATAGCAATCAGCCCCAGCATTTT
TRBJ2-1 | TRBV15 | - | TRBD2 | CATSRDPLSGSPNEQFF | TGTGCCACCAGCAGAGATCCGCTAAGCGGGAGTCCGAATGAGCAGTTCTTC
TRBJ2-5 | TRBV11-1 | - | TRBD2 | CASSLTSDQETQYF | TGTGCCAGCAGCCTCACTAGCGACCAAGAGACCCAGTACTTC
TRBJ2-3 | TRBV9 | - | - | CASSVGPIDTQYF | TGTGCCAGCAGCGTGGGGCCTATAGATACGCAGTATTTT
TRBJ2-3 | TRBV5-1 | - | TRBD2 | CASNQAGGTDTQYF | TGCGCCAGCAACCAAGCGGGAGGCACAGATACGCAGTATTTT
TRBJ1-1 | TRBV27 | few | - | CASSPFGSSEAFF | TGTGCCAGCAGTCCCTTTGGCTCCTCTGAAGCTTTCTTT
TRBJ2-7 | TRBV11-2 | - | TRBD2 | CASSPGLVGSYEQYF | TGTGCCAGCAGCCCGGGACTAGTAGGGTCCTACGAGCAGTACTTC
TRBJ2-6 | TRBV7-9 | - | TRBD1 | CASSPPGGLDSGANVLTF | TGTGCCAGCAGCCCGCCAGGGGGTCTAGACTCTGGGGCCAACGTCCTGACTTTC
TRBJ2-5 | TRBV5-1 | - | TRBD2 | CASSRPGLAGTKEQYF | TGCGCCAGCAGCAGACCGGGACTAGCGGGCACTAAAGAGCAGTACTTC
TRBJ2-3 | TRBV13 | - | - | CASRVQGISTDTQYF | TGTGCCAGCAGAGTACAGGGCATAAGCACAGATACGCAGTATTTT
TRBJ2-7 | TRBV11-2 | - | - | CASSFAAAYEQYF | TGTGCCAGCAGCTTCGCGGCAGCCTACGAGCAGTACTTC
TRBJ2-1 | TRBV7-9 | few | TRBD1 | CASSPSSHRGSYNEQFF | TGTGCCAGCAGCCCTTCCTCCCACAGGGGTTCCTACAATGAGCAGTTCTTC
TRBJ1-1 | TRBV4-1 | - | TRBD1 | CASRGTGGTEAFF | TGCGCCAGCAGAGGGACAGGGGGCACTGAAGCTTTCTTT
TRBJ1-1 | TRBV19 | - | - | CASSPSARYGTEAFF | TGTGCCAGTAGTCCATCCGCGAGATACGGCACTGAAGCTTTCTTT
TRBJ1-1 | TRBV4-2 | few | - | CASSQDQANTEAFF | TGTGCCAGCAGCCAAGATCAAGCGAACACTGAAGCTTTCTTT
TRBJ2-7 | TRBV28 | - | - | CARIHRGLAGSIYEQYF | TGTGCCAGGATACATCGGGGCCTCGCGGGAAGTATCTACGAGCAGTACTTC
TRBJ2-5 | TRBV7-3 | once | TRBD1 | CASSPTGGEETQYF | TGTGCCAGCAGCCCGACAGGGGGAGAAGAGACCCAGTACTTC
TRBJ2-7 | TRBV28 | - | - | CASSPLRGSYEQYF | TGTGCCAGCAGCCCCTTGCGCGGCTCCTACGAGCAGTACTTC
TRBJ1-1 | TRBV29-1 | once | TRBD1 | CSVRDSLNTEAFF | TGCAGCGTTCGGGACAGCCTGAACACTGAAGCTTTCTTT
TRBJ1-4 | TRBV7-8 | - | TRBD1 | CASSPTGPNEKLSF | TGTGCCAGCAGCCCGACAGGGCCTAATGAAAAACTGTCTTTT
TRBJ2-2 | TRBV7-2 | - | TRBD2 | CASSLVVWTSGRDTGELFF | TGTGCCAGCAGCTTAGTGGTTTGGACTAGCGGGAGAGACACCGGGGAGCTGTTTTTT
TRBJ1-5 | TRBV4-2 | - | - | CASSQQEGSGNQPQHF | TGTGCCAGCAGCCAACAGGAAGGGAGCGGCAATCAGCCCCAGCATTTT
TRBJ2-7 | TRBV5-1 | - | TRBD2 | CASSSPPGTSGSLLGYEQYF | TGCGCCAGCAGCTCCCCGCCTGGGACTAGCGGGAGTCTTTTGGGATACGAGCAGTACTTC
TRBJ2-5 | TRBV11-2 | - | TRBD2 | CASSPSRVAGGETQYF | TGTGCCAGCAGCCCCTCTAGGGTAGCGGGAGGGGAGACCCAGTACTTC
TRBJ1-5 | TRBV7-9 | - | TRBD1 | CAGGQFRDRETNQPQHF | TGTGCCGGGGGGCAATTCCGAGACAGGGAAACTAATCAGCCCCAGCATTTT
TRBJ1-2 | TRBV5-1 | few | TRBD1 | CASSRQGQNYGYTF | TGCGCCAGCAGTAGACAGGGGCAGAACTATGGCTACACCTTC
TRBJ2-5 | TRBV7-9 | - | - | CASSLVHRNPNQETQYF | TGTGCCAGCAGCTTAGTGCACAGGAACCCTAACCAAGAGACCCAGTACTTC
TRBJ2-2 | TRBV27 | - | - | CASSLERVNTGELFF | TGTGCCAGCAGTTTAGAGAGGGTGAACACCGGGGAGCTGTTTTTT
TRBJ2-1 | TRBV5-1 | few | - | CASSPTTSSYNEQFF | TGCGCCAGCAGCCCGACTACCAGCAGCTACAATGAGCAGTTCTTC
TRBJ2-7 | TRBV12-5 | - | - | CASGFGGEQYF | TGTGCTAGTGGGTTCGGGGGCGAGCAGTACTTC
TRBJ1-1 | TRBV7-9 | - | - | CASSQGLSGYTEAFF | TGTGCCAGCAGCCAGGGACTCTCGGGGTACACTGAAGCTTTCTTT
TRBJ2-6 | TRBV30 | few | - | CAWQRFPGANVLTF | TGTGCCTGGCAACGGTTTCCTGGGGCCAACGTCCTGACTTTC
TRBJ1-5 | TRBV28 | few | - | CVTRGADQIQPQHF | TGTGTGACTCGGGGGGCTGACCAGATCCAGCCCCAGCATTTT
TRBJ1-1 | TRBV4-1 | few | - | CASSQDQIRTAKQNTEAFF | TGCGCCAGCAGCCAAGATCAAATTAGGACAGCAAAACAAAACACTGAAGCTTTCTTT
TRBJ2-1 | TRBV9 | - | TRBD1 | CASSPRGQGSSYNEQFF | TGTGCCAGCAGCCCCAGGGGACAGGGGAGCTCCTACAATGAGCAGTTCTTC
TRBJ2-3 | TRBV19 | - | - | CASTLPQEGGTDTQYF | TGTGCCAGTACCTTACCACAAGAAGGAGGCACAGATACGCAGTATTTT